The 17 T cell receptor beta chains reported below all come from one sample, sequenced in a study of T cell responses to AZD1222 COVID-19 vaccine. Generated by immunoSEQ multiplex PCR, the TCRdb table keeps only in-frame clones and is missing some. The repertoire holds tens of thousands of clones, with around 80% as singletons. The sequences come from peripheral blood, collected 28 days after the second AZD1222 dose. These receptors originate from an adult who received the AZD1222 COVID-19 vaccine.

The gene calls are TRBV4-1 and TRBJ1-1; 8 bases are a match to TRBD1. The junction had 9 bases not matched to a gene; V was cut back by 3 bases and J by 0 bases. This CDR3 comprises 17 residues. CDR1 MGHRA and CDR2 YSYEKL come from the germline V gene. The CDR3 loop is CASSQARSDRVNTEAFF. DNA of the CDR3: TGCGCCAGCAGCCAGGCTAGATCGGACAGGGTGAACACTGAAGCTTTCTTT.

V is TRBV7-2 and J is TRBJ2-3, with 12 bases identical to TRBD2. The germline gives CDR1 SGHTA, CDR2 FQGNSA. The CDR3 is made up of 19 amino acids. J gave up 5 bases and V 4 bases, and 16 bases lay outside the gene matches. Here the CDR3 reads CASSSRKTLAGGPVDTQYF. The CDR3 DNA reads as TGTGCCAGCAGCTCGCGGAAGACCCTAGCGGGAGGGCCAGTAGATACGCAGTATTTT.

V is TRBV21-1 and J is TRBJ2-7; whether TRBD2, the table's D call, matches the DNA was not checked. TRBV21-1 is a pseudogene segment. The CDR3 runs to 14 residues. The CDR3 DNA sequence: TGTGCCAGCAGCAAGGATCTAGAAGTTTACGAGCAGTACTTC. Protein: CASSKDLEVYEQYF.

The rearrangement uses TRBV7-3 and TRBJ1-1; 9 positions agree with TRBD1. The CDR3 totals 17 residues. Unmatched junction bases numbered 11, after V lost 2 bases and J lost 4 bases. Looked up from germline, CDR1 is SGHTA and CDR2 is FQGTGA. Here the CDR3 DNA reads TGTGCCAGCAGCTTAGTAGGACAGGGGCAATTGGGCACTGAAGCTTTCTTT. Protein sequence: CASSLVGQGQLGTEAFF.

V gene TRBV28 combines with J gene TRBJ1-5; D uncertain. Between the trimmed V and J ends, which lost 6 bases and 3 bases, there was a span of 12 bases. Germline CDR1 reads MDHEN; CDR2 reads SYDVKM. This CDR3 spans 14 amino acids. The CDR3 sequence: CASRRQGYNQPQHF. The CDR3 nucleotides are TGTGCCAGCAGGCGACAAGGATACAATCAGCCCCAGCATTTT.

This chain joins TRBV6-2 or TRBV6-3 and TRBJ2-7; unclear D gene. Trimming left V 2 bases short and J 4 bases short, with 12 bases between. This CDR3 region has 14 residues. Germline V CDR1 and CDR2: MNHEY, SVGEGT. CDR3 DNA sequence: TGTGCCAGCAGTTACACCCAGGAGAATTACGAGCAGTACTTC. Translation: CASSYTQENYEQYF.

The chain joins TRBV5-1 to TRBJ2-3; TRBD2 agrees at 7 bases. The V and J ends lost 0 bases and 4 bases, in that order; junction bases with no gene match: 5. CDR3 length equals 15 residues. CDR1 SGHRS and CDR2 YFSETQ come from the germline V gene. CDR3 residues: CASSLAVLAADTQYF. In nucleotides, the CDR3 is TGCGCCAGCAGCTTGGCGGTCCTAGCGGCAGATACGCAGTATTTT.

The chain recombines TRBV6-5 with TRBJ2-3; D might be TRBD2 (6 bases). The V and J ends lost 7 bases and 1 base respectively, with 9 bases between them. The CDR3 runs 13 residues. Germline V CDR1 and CDR2: MNHEY, SVGAGI. CDR3 DNA: TGTGCCAGCATTTGGGGGGGCACAGATACGCAGTATTTT. It encodes CASIWGGTDTQYF.

This clone has a handful of counts. The chain combines TRBV19 with TRBJ2-7; tentative D call: TRBD1 (7 bases). Per the germline V gene, CDR1 is LNHDA and CDR2 is SQIVND (reference sequence). Deletions cut 5 bases from V and 3 bases from J, with 14 bases between. This CDR3 is built from 14 residues. CDR3 sequence (DNA): TGTGCCAGTAGTCCGGGCCAGGGGGGCTACGAGCAGTACTTC. Amino acids: CASSPGQGGYEQYF.

The chain combines TRBV5-1 with TRBJ1-6, with a tentative D call TRBD1 (5 bases). V was shortened by 1 base and J by 7 bases, with 12 bases between the two germline ends. The CDR3 has 15 amino acids. Germline CDR1 reads SGHRS; CDR2 reads YFSETQ. DNA of the CDR3: TGCGCCAGCAGCTTGAGTTTCGGGGGGAATTCACCCCTCCACTTT. Translation: CASSLSFGGNSPLHF.

The chain combines TRBV11-3 with TRBJ2-3; 14 bases align to TRBD2. V trimming: 5 bases; J trimming: 3 bases; junction bases outside the gene matches: 4. The CDR3 extends over 16 amino acids. The V gene's germline CDR1 is SGHNT and CDR2 YENEEA. The CDR3 nucleotides read TGTGCCAGCAGCCCGACTAGCGGGGGGGAGACAGATACGCAGTATTTT. Residues: CASSPTSGGETDTQYF.

CDR3 region: CASSQVGGTEAFF. The CDR3 bases are TGTGCCAGCAGCCAAGTAGGAGGCACTGAAGCTTTCTTT. This sequence joins TRBV3-1 (or the pseudogene TRBV3-2) and TRBJ1-1; no reliable D call. The CDR3 runs to 13 residues. Between the trimmed V and J ends, which lost 1 base and 4 bases, there was a span of 7 bases. Germline CDR1 reads LGHDT; CDR2 reads YNNKEL (reference sequence).

The V gene is TRBV9, the J gene TRBJ1-1; D perhaps matches TRBD1 (5 bases). The CDR3 has 14 amino acids. Germline V lookup: CDR1 SGDLS, CDR2 YYNGEE. V lost 0 bases to trimming and J lost 4 bases, with 10 bases between them. The CDR3 bases are TGTGCCAGCAGCGTAGTTGCTCAGGGCACTGAAGCTTTCTTT. Its protein product is CASSVVAQGTEAFF.

This chain uses TRBV7-9 with TRBJ2-5; D remains ambiguous. CDR3 length: 12 residues. The germline V gene encodes CDR1 SEHNR and CDR2 FQNEAQ (reference sequence). The V and J ends lost 4 bases and 6 bases respectively, with 9 bases between them. The DNA of the CDR3 is TGTGCCAGCAGCTCGCTTTTAAAGACCCAGTACTTC. This translates into CASSSLLKTQYF.

This chain uses TRBV29-1 with TRBJ2-2, with a weak D call TRBD2 (6 bases). The CDR3 totals 13 residues. The germline V and J ends were trimmed by 7 bases and 1 base, with 10 bases remaining between them. Germline V CDR1 and CDR2: SQVTM, ANQGSEA. DNA for the CDR3: TGCAGCGGAATAGCGGAGAACACCGGGGAGCTGTTTTTT. This gives the protein CSGIAENTGELFF.

This rearrangement joins TRBV19 to TRBJ2-1, with D unresolved. Germline V gene sequence: CDR1 LNHDA, CDR2 SQIVND (reference sequence). V dropped 4 bases and J dropped 1 base, with 8 bases sitting between them. The CDR3 is made up of 14 amino acids. The DNA for the CDR3 is TGTGCCAGTAGTAAATCCGGATCCTACAATGAGCAGTTCTTC. Residues: CASSKSGSYNEQFF.

V is TRBV6-2 or TRBV6-3 and J is TRBJ2-2; 11 bases agree with TRBD2. Trimming cost V 4 bases and J 4 bases; bases outside gene matches: 2. This CDR3 region has 15 residues. Germline V gene sequence: CDR1 MNHEY, CDR2 SVGEGT. The DNA for the CDR3 is TGTGCCAGCAGTTTGACTAGCGGGACCACCGGGGAGCTGTTTTTT. Protein: CASSLTSGTTGELFF.